This T cell receptor beta chain was sequenced for a study of response to subunit inactivated influenza vaccine. Note on this clonotype: The antigen is undetermined.

Germline assignment: CDR1 LGHDT and CDR2 YNNKEL (reference sequence). Trimming removed 2 bases from V and 4 bases from J, with 10 bases in between. This CDR3 region has 14 residues. TCRdb re-derived calls from the RT-PCR reads in MiXCR, one entry per CDR3 protein. The sample lists about 540,000 distinct CDR3 sequences, 20% to 25% occurring once. Findings and caveats of the study: Authors suggested each seasonal flu vaccination may recruit only limited numbers of new T cells.

The same data also contributed to another study, on T cells expressing NK-cell markers. That work states: 5'RACE template switching with UMIs produced the TCR beta cDNA. TCR beta repertoires came from sorted CD3+CD56+NKG2C+, CD3+CD56+NKG2C- and CD3+CD56-NKG2C+ T cells. Seven sequenced donors out of eight were HCMV-seropositive, one seronegative. In a group of roughly 6 donors, dominant NKG2C+ clonotypes represented about 1.0-7.0% of CD8+ T cells.

This sequence originates from a middle-aged man who received an inactivated influenza vaccine. The sample in question was CD4+ T cells sorted from PBMCs, obtained roughly 12 days after vaccination. The chain recombines TRBV3-1 with TRBJ2-3; D unresolved. CDR3 bases: TGTGCCAGCAGCCAACATCGGATCGCAGATACGCAGTATTTT. Protein product: CASSQHRIADTQYF.